The T cell receptor beta chain under discussion was sequenced for a study of cytomegalovirus exposure and HLA in healthy donors. Across the study: An earlier analysis found 117 million unique TCR beta sequences from 150 million to 200 million T cells. Study results and caveats: In a later analysis, DRB1 alleles had the most associated TCRs; HLA-C alleles the fewest. TCR beta sequences reportedly predicted the HLA-A and HLA-B alleles of most subjects accurately.

Primers for the PCR totalled 60 Vbeta and 13 Jbeta. Sequencing used immunoSEQ multiplex PCR; TCRdb keeps in-frame clones, though not all of them. This table has 150,000 to 200,000 clones, around 75% appearing once. This CDR3 is 19 amino acids long. Germline V gene data show CDR1 as SGHRS and CDR2 as YFSETQ. Losses at the gene ends were 3 bases for V and 2 bases for J; bases not matched to a gene: 13. Points on this clone: Its antigen is unidentified.

J is TRBJ1-6 and V is TRBV5-1; 8 nucleotides match TRBD1. The receptor's source is a woman between 50 and 59 years old in good health and CMV-seropositive. Specimen: PBMCs. The CDR3: CASSYYGQGGFTYNSPLHF. The DNA for the CDR3 is TGCGCCAGCAGCTACTACGGACAGGGCGGATTCACCTATAATTCACCCCTCCACTTT.